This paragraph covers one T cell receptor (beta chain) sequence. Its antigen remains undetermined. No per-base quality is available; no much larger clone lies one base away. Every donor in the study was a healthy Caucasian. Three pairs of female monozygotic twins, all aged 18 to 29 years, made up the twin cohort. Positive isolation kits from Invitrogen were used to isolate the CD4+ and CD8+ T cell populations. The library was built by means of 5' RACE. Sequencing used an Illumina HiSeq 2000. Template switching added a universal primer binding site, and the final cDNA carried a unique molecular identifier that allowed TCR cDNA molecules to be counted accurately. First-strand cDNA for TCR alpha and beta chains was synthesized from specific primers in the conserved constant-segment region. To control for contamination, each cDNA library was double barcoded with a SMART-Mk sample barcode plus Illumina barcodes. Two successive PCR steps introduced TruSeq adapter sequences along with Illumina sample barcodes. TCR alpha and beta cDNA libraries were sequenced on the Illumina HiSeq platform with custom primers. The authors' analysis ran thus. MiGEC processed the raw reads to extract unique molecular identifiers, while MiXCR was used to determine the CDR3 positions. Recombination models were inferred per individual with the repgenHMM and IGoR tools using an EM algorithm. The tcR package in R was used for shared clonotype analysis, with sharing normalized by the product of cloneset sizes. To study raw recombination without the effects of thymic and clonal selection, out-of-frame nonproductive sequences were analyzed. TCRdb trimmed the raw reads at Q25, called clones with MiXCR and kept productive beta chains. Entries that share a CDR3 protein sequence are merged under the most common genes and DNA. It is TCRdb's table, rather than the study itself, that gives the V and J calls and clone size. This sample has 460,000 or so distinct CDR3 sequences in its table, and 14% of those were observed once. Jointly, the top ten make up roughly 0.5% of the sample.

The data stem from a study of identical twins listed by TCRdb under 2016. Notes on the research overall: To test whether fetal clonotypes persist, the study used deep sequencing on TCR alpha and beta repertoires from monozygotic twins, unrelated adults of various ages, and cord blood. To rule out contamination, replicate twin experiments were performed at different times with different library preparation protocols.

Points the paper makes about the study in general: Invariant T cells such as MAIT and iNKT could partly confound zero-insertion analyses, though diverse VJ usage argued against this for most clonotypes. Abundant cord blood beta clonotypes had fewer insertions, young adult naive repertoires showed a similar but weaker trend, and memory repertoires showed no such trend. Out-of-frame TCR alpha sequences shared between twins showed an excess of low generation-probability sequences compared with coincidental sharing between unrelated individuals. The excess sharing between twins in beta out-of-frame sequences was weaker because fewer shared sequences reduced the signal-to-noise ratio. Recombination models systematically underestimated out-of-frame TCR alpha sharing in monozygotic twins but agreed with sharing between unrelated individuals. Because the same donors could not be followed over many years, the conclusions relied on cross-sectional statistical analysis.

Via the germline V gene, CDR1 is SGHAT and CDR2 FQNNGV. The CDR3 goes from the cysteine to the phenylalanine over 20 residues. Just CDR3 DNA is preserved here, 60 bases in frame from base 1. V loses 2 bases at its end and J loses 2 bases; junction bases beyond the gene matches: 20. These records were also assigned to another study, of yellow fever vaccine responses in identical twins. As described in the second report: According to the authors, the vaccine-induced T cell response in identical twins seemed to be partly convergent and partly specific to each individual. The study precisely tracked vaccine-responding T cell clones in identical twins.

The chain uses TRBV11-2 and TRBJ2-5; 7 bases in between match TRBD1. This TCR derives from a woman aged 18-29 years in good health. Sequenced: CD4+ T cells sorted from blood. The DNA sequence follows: TGTGCCAGCAGCTTACTACCCCACCTGAGGGGGCAAACAATACAAGAGACCCAGTACTTC. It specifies CASSLLPHLRGQTIQETQYF.